Listed below are T cell receptor beta chains from one sample, sequenced in a study of T cell changes during pregnancy in multiple sclerosis. Produced via immunoSEQ multiplex PCR; TCRdb's table is partial and in-frame only. The table shows 40,000 to 60,000 clones, with around 93% occurring only once. The specimen comprised CD8+ T cells from peripheral blood mononuclear cells, sampled in the second trimester of pregnancy. These TCRs come from a female donor with multiple sclerosis, enrolled in a pregnancy study. Both conserved end residues are trimmed from each CDR3. Where a row states a size, it is once, few, many or the class of an expanded clone; other rows omit it.

clone size | V gene | CDR3 protein
- | TRBV12-5 | ASGLSEDSNQPQH
- | TRBV2 | ASSDGGPGELF
- | TRBV7-9 | ASSLAQDGNEQY
- | TRBV4-1 | ASSVRDSSNQPQH
- | TRBV19 | ASSPTSYEQY
- | TRBV2 | AGQEPNTEAF
- | TRBV29-1 | SVEPASSYNEQF
- | TRBV9 | ASSANNEQF
- | TRBV2 | ASSASVGLAGGEQF
- | TRBV9 | ASSYGGGAGYNEQF
few | TRBV9 | ASSPGLNTEAF
- | TRBV25-1 | ASSSGQALNQPQH
- | TRBV27 | ASSLSDTGGDYGYT
- | TRBV7-6 | ASSLAPPSGVFNEQF
- | TRBV2 | ASSEGRAEQY
- | TRBV29-1 | SVVLANTEAF
- | TRBV10-1 | ASSAIHGQGVRGYT
- | TRBV5-5 | ASSLGGADFEAF
- | TRBV6-4 | ASSDSGGQWTGELF
- | TRBV9 | ASSGQGRGANYGYT
- | TRBV5-6 | ASSLANRGGLDTQY
- | TRBV5-6 | ASSLRGRGTDTQY
- | TRBV4-1 | ASSQDRVNLNTEAF
- | TRBV15 | ATSRAPTDTQY
- | TRBV5-4 | ASSETGVNSPLH
- | TRBV13 | ASSLSPRATNGYT
- | TRBV19 | ASISLGFDTGELF
- | TRBV7-3 | ASSFLAGGPGTDTQY
- | TRBV9 | ASSSWGDRELF
- | TRBV6-4 | ASSRGGQYNEQF
- | TRBV6-5 | ASSYRTGGNTGELF
- | TRBV9 | ASSGPGDRDTIY
once | TRBV2 | ASSERGRGGPYNEQF